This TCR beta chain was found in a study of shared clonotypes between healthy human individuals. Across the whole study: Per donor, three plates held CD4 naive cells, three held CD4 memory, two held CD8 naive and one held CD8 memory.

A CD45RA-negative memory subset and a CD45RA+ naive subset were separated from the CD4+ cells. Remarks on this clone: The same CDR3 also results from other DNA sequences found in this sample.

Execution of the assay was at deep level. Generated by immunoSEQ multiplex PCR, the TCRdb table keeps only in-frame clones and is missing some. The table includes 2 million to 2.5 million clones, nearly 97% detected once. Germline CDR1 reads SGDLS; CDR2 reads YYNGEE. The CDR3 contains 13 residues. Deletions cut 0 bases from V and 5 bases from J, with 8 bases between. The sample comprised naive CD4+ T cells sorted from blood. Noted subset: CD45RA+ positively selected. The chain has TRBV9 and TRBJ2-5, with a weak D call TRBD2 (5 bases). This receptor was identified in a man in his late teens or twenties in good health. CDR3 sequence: CASSVGRRETQYF. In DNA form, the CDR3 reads TGTGCCAGCAGCGTAGGCCGGAGGGAGACCCAGTACTTC.